These 10 T cell receptor beta chains came from one sample sequenced in a study of CD8 T cells in ankylosing spondylitis (dated by TCRdb to 2015 to 2018). Library creation used 5' RACE. Sequencing took place on an Illumina HiSeq 2500. TCRdb trimmed the raw reads at Q25, called clones with MiXCR and kept productive beta chains. Records with the same CDR3 protein are collapsed into one entry carrying the most frequent genes and DNA. This sample lists some 38,000 distinct CDR3 sequences; 10% were detected once. Of the sample, about a sixth falls within the top ten clones. The sample was blood, either unsorted or a sorted T cell fraction (not recorded which). These receptors were obtained from a male donor with ankylosing spondylitis or in good health (not recorded which).

The chain combines TRBV7-2 with TRBJ2-2; maybe TRBD2 (5 bases). The CDR3 loop spans 15 amino acids. The V gene lost 1 base and the J gene lost 6 bases, with 12 bases spanning the gap. Germline V CDR1 and CDR2: SGHTA, FQGNSA. CDR3 bases: TGTGCCAGCAGCTTAGATTCGGGAATGGCCGGGGAGCTGTTTTTT. Protein: CASSLDSGMAGELFF.

This clonotype has a count of ten or more. CDR3 sequence: CATSNSGSAYNEQFF. The CDR3 DNA reads as TGTGCCACCAGCAATAGCGGGAGCGCCTACAATGAGCAGTTCTTC. The J gene is TRBJ2-1, the V gene TRBV15; 9 nucleotides align to TRBD2. Germline-derived CDR1 and CDR2 are LNHNV and YYDKDF (reference sequence). The CDR3 covers 15 residues. Trimming at V came to 4 bases and at J to 2 bases, leaving 3 bases not matched to a gene.

This clonotype has a handful of counts. J is TRBJ2-7 and V is TRBV4-3; the D gene is possibly TRBD1 (5 bases). Deletions cut 0 bases from V and 4 bases from J, with 13 bases between. Germline V gives CDR1 LGHNA, CDR2 YSLEER. The CDR3 contains 15 residues. The CDR3 reads CASSQEWLPGYEQYF. The CDR3, as DNA: TGCGCCAGCAGCCAAGAGTGGCTCCCAGGGTACGAGCAGTACTTC.

Many counts were recorded for this clonotype. The chain has TRBV4-2 and TRBJ2-3; D uncertain. Trimming pared 3 bases from V and 6 bases from J, leaving 10 bases between. This CDR3 is built from 13 residues. From germline, CDR1 is LGHNA and CDR2 YNFKEQ. The CDR3 region is CASSQPPPDTQYF. The CDR3 DNA sequence: TGTGCCAGCAGCCAGCCTCCACCTGATACGCAGTATTTT.

The chain has TRBV4-2 and TRBJ1-2; D ambiguous. The CDR3 length is 13 residues. Trimming took 4 bases from V and 4 from J, leaving 10 bases between them. Germline CDR1 and CDR2: LGHNA and YNFKEQ. For the CDR3, the DNA is TGTGCCAGCAGCCCCGGGCTCCCCTATGGCTACACCTTC. Protein sequence: CASSPGLPYGYTF.

This clonotype appeared many times. The V call is TRBV20-1, the J call TRBJ2-2; maybe TRBD2 (5 bases). Trimming left V 7 bases short and J 1 base short, with 10 bases between. The V gene's germline CDR1 is DFQATT and CDR2 SNEGSKA (reference sequence). The CDR3 loop spans 13 amino acids. CDR3 residues: CSEAELNTGELFF. The CDR3 nucleotides read TGCAGTGAAGCGGAGCTGAACACCGGGGAGCTGTTTTTT.

The chain joins TRBV3-1 to TRBJ2-7; 10 nucleotides match TRBD2. V dropped 4 bases and J dropped 5; count of bases not matched to a gene: 8. The CDR3 is 15 residues long. Germline V gene lookup returns CDR1 LGHDT and CDR2 YNNKEL (reference sequence). The CDR3 nucleotides read TGTGCCAGCAGCCGGGCTAGCGGGAGTCAAAACGAGCAGTACTTC. Translating gives CASSRASGSQNEQYF.

In its sample, this clonotype was seen many times. This sequence joins TRBV19 and TRBJ2-7, with TRBD2 matching over 7 bases. V shed 2 bases and J 10 bases; nucleotides not matched to a gene: 11. The length of the CDR3 is 14 residues. Looked up from germline, CDR1 is LNHDA and CDR2 is SQIVND (reference sequence). CDR3 loop: CASSIRLAEGFQYF. In DNA form, the CDR3 reads TGTGCCAGTAGTATACGGCTAGCGGAGGGGTTCCAGTACTTC. Filled out from reference TRBV19 and TRBJ2-7, the complete variable domain reads DGGITQSPKYLFRKEGQNVTLSCEQNLNHDAMYWYRQDPGQGLRLIYYSQIVNDFQKGDIAEGYSVSREKKESFPLTVTSAQKNPTAFYLCASSIRLAEGFQYFGPGTRLTVT.

This clonotype was observed many times. J is TRBJ2-3 and V is TRBV4-3; D perhaps matches TRBD2 (7 bases). Per the germline V gene, CDR1 is LGHNA and CDR2 is YSLEER. The CDR3 runs to 16 residues. The V end was cut by 2 bases, the J end by 0 bases, with 12 bases between. CDR3 loop: CASSQLGGASTDTQYF. CDR3 DNA: TGCGCCAGCAGCCAATTGGGGGGGGCTAGCACAGATACGCAGTATTTT.

This chain connects TRBV6-6 to TRBJ1-5, with D possibly being TRBD1 (6 bases). V gave up 8 bases and J gave up 3 bases, with 11 bases separating them. CDR3 length: 13 amino acids. CDR1 and CDR2 from the germline V gene are MNHNY and SVGAGI (reference sequence). CDR3 in amino acids: CASADRNNQPQHF. The CDR3 region has the DNA TGTGCCAGCGCCGACAGGAACAATCAGCCCCAGCATTTT.